What follows are 8 T cell receptor beta chains derived from one specimen sequenced in a study of blood T cells in healthy people across ages. A second PCR, run for about 6 to 11 cycles, used a sample-barcoded 5' primer plus a J-beta primer mix. In TCRdb, the 5' RACE reads were re-called with MiXCR into one record per CDR3 protein. The sample has under 800,000 distinct CDR3 sequences, around 40% seen once. Sequencing used blood. These receptors all come from a woman aged 55 to 70 in good health.

This chain links TRBV27 with TRBJ1-2; the match to TRBD1 covers 9 bases. The CDR3 sequence is 13 residues long. V lost 6 bases, J lost 8 bases, and 7 bases stayed unmatched. Germline assignment: CDR1 MNHEY and CDR2 SMNVEV (reference sequence). The CDR3 loop reads CASSTGQGGGYTF. CDR3 coding DNA: TGTGCCAGCAGCACGGGACAGGGAGGCGGCTACACCTTC.

The gene calls are TRBV24-1 and TRBJ1-1, with D possibly matching TRBD1 (5 bases). This CDR3 spans 13 amino acids. CDR1 and CDR2 from the germline V gene are KGHDR and SFDVKD. Deletions cut 8 bases from V and 4 bases from J, with 13 bases between. The CDR3 nucleotides read TGTGCCACCACTTTCAGGGTGAGCACTGAAGCTTTCTTT. This sequence encodes CATTFRVSTEAFF.

V and J are TRBV25-1 and TRBJ1-1; D ambiguous. Germline V CDR1 and CDR2: MGHDK, SYGVNS. The germline V and J ends were trimmed by 4 bases and 0 bases, with 12 bases remaining between them. This CDR3 comprises 15 residues. In nucleotides, the CDR3 is TGTGCCAGCAGTGGACGAGAGCACATGAACACTGAAGCTTTCTTT. This sequence encodes CASSGREHMNTEAFF.

This chain connects TRBV12-3 or TRBV12-4 to TRBJ2-7; 12 bases are shared with TRBD1. V was clipped by 6 bases and J by 1 base; unmatched bases: 4. The CDR3 length is 15 residues. CDR3 DNA: TGTGCCAGCAGACCGGGACAGGGGGCATCCTACGAGCAGTACTTC. Translation gives CASRPGQGASYEQYF.

This clonotype was detected a few times. The V and J genes are TRBV27 and TRBJ1-2; TRBD1 agrees at 9 bases. The J segment lost 2 bases and the V segment lost 6 bases, leaving 7 bases of the junction unmatched. The CDR3 sequence is 15 residues long. The germline V gene encodes CDR1 MNHEY and CDR2 SMNVEV (reference sequence). The DNA of the CDR3 is TGTGCCAGCAGCGCTACCGGACAGGGGAACTATGGCTACACCTTC. Encoded protein: CASSATGQGNYGYTF.

Here the CDR3 reads CASSPPAGNPRDTQYF. The CDR3 DNA is TGTGCCAGCAGTCCCCCGGCAGGGAACCCCAGGGATACGCAGTATTTT. This chain joins TRBV12-3 or TRBV12-4 and TRBJ2-3, with D maybe TRBD1 (5 bases). The CDR3 is 16 amino acids. The V end was cut by 5 bases, the J end by 6 bases, with 21 bases between.

V is TRBV14 and J is TRBJ2-1, with 7 nucleotides matching TRBD1. V dropped 4 bases and J dropped 5; count of bases not matched to a gene: 5. Per the germline V gene, CDR1 is SGHDN and CDR2 is FVKESK. This CDR3 region has 14 residues. CDR3 protein: CASSRDRANNEQFF. DNA for the CDR3: TGTGCCAGCAGCCGGGACAGAGCTAACAATGAGCAGTTCTTC.

The rearrangement joins TRBV3-1 to TRBJ2-3; D gene uncertain. V lost 0 bases and J 0 bases, leaving 10 bases between the germline ends. The CDR3 extends over 16 amino acids. Germline CDR1 and CDR2: LGHDT and YNNKEL (reference sequence). The CDR3 is CASSQEYAPSTDTQYF. The CDR3 nucleotides read TGTGCCAGCAGCCAAGAATACGCTCCGAGCACAGATACGCAGTATTTT.